This TCR beta chain was profiled in a study of cytomegalovirus exposure and HLA in healthy donors. Findings and limits, study-wide: There were three CMV-associated chains whose specificity for CMV antigens was confirmed in vitro. Prediction of most subjects' HLA-A and HLA-B alleles by TCR beta sequences was reportedly accurate.

This PCR relied on a set of 60 Vbeta primers and 13 Jbeta primers. The protocol was immunoSEQ multiplex PCR, while the TCRdb copy is restricted to in-frame clones and leaves out a portion. The sample holds roughly 180,000 clones, more than 60% seen once. J was trimmed by 2 bases and V by 0 bases; bases with no gene match: 14. Per the germline V gene, CDR1 is KGHSH and CDR2 is LQKENI. The CDR3 has 20 amino acids. As to this clone: Its specificity is not known.

This sequence was found in a woman aged 40 to 55 in good health and CMV-seropositive. This sequence joins TRBV18 and TRBJ1-5, with 9 bases fitting TRBD1. Sequenced sample: PBMCs. In nucleotides, the CDR3 is TGTGCCAGCTCACCACCAGAATGGGACAGGGCCCCTTTGGGCAATCAGCCCCAGCATTTT. Its translation: CASSPPEWDRAPLGNQPQHF.